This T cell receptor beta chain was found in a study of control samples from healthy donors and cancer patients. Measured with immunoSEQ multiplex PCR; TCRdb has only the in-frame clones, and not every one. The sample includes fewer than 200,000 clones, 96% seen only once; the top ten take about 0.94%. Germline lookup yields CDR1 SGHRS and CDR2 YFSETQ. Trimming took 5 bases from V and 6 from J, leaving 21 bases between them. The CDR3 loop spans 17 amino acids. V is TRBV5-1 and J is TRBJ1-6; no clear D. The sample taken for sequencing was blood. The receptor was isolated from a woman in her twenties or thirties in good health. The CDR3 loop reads CASSLDNSRGPNSPLHF. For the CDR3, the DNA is TGCGCCAGCAGTCTCGACAACTCGCGCGGGCCTAATTCACCCCTCCACTTT.